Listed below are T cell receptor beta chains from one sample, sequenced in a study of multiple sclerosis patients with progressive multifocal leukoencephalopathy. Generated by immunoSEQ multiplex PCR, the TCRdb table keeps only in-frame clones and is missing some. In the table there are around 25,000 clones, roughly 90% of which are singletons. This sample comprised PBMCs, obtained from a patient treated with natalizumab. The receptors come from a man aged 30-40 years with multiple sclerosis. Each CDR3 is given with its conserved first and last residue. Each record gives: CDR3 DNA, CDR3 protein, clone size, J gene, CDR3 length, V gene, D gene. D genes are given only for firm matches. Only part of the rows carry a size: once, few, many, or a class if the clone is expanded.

TGTGCCAGCAGTGAACGGTGGGGCAGGGGGCTCCCCTATGGCTACACCTTC | CASSERWGRGLPYGYTF | . | TRBJ1-2 | 17 | TRBV6-1 | TRBD1
TGTGCCAGCACTCCTTCCGGGAACTATGGCTACACCTTC | CASTPSGNYGYTF | . | TRBJ1-2 | 13 | TRBV11-2 | .
TGTGCCAGCTCACAAGGACAGGGCGGTGGTATGAACACTGAAGCTTTCTTT | CASSQGQGGGMNTEAFF | . | TRBJ1-1 | 17 | TRBV18 | TRBD1
TGTGCCAGCAGCTTATCGGGACTAGCGGGAGGAAAGACCCAGTACTTC | CASSLSGLAGGKTQYF | . | TRBJ2-5 | 16 | TRBV7-9 | TRBD2
TGCGCCAGCAGTTCGGGAGGTCCGGACACTGAAGCTTTCTTT | CASSSGGPDTEAFF | once | TRBJ1-1 | 14 | TRBV5-1 | .
TGTGCCAGCAGTTTGAACACCGGGGAGCTGTTTTTT | CASSLNTGELFF | once | TRBJ2-2 | 12 | TRBV27 | .
TGTGCCAGCAGCTTAGTAAACAGACCCTACGAGCAGTACTTC | CASSLVNRPYEQYF | . | TRBJ2-7 | 14 | TRBV11-2 | .
TGTGCCAGCAGCTTACTAGGCAGGCCTTCCCCTGGAAACACCATATATTTT | CASSLLGRPSPGNTIYF | . | TRBJ1-3 | 17 | TRBV7-3 | .
TGTGCCAGCTCTAGAGGGGACTATGGCTACACCTTC | CASSRGDYGYTF | . | TRBJ1-2 | 12 | TRBV18 | .
TGCGCCAGCAGTGCCTCGGGTGGATATGGCTACACCTTC | CASSASGGYGYTF | . | TRBJ1-2 | 13 | TRBV10-2 | .
TGTGCCACCAGCACCCATTTTTCAGGGGAGCAGTACTTC | CATSTHFSGEQYF | . | TRBJ2-7 | 13 | TRBV15 | .
TGTGCCAGCAGCAATGGAGGGACAGGGACGTTATACGAGCAGTACTTC | CASSNGGTGTLYEQYF | . | TRBJ2-7 | 16 | TRBV2 | TRBD1
TGCGCCAGCAGCCAAGTCTCCTACCGGGGTCCCCAGCCCCAGCATTTT | CASSQVSYRGPQPQHF | once | TRBJ1-5 | 16 | TRBV4-1 | .
TGTGCCACCAGCAGGTACCCCGACAGGGGGCGGTGGGACACTGAAGCTTTCTTT | CATSRYPDRGRWDTEAFF | few | TRBJ1-1 | 18 | TRBV15 | TRBD1
TGCGCCAGCAGCCAGGACAGTTTCTATCAGCCCCAGCATTTT | CASSQDSFYQPQHF | once | TRBJ1-5 | 14 | TRBV4-3 | .
TGTGCCACGGGTGCAGGGAACTACAATGAGCAGTTCTTC | CATGAGNYNEQFF | . | TRBJ2-1 | 13 | TRBV15 | .
TGTGCCAGCAGCGCGGGTGAGCAGTTCTTC | CASSAGEQFF | . | TRBJ2-1 | 10 | TRBV11-2 | .
TGTGCCAGCACCCCCAGCCCCGCCAGCTACAATGAGCAGTTCTTC | CASTPSPASYNEQFF | . | TRBJ2-1 | 15 | TRBV2 | .
TGTGCCAGCAGCCCGGACAGGGGGCGCACCGGGGAGCTGTTTTTT | CASSPDRGRTGELFF | once | TRBJ2-2 | 15 | TRBV7-2 | TRBD1
TGTGCCAGCAACCCGGGAATAGCGGTACCTTCTCGCACAGATACGCAGTATTTT | CASNPGIAVPSRTDTQYF | . | TRBJ2-3 | 18 | TRBV27 | .
TGTGCCAGTACCCCAGGGATTGCGGGCAATCAGCCCCAGCATTTT | CASTPGIAGNQPQHF | . | TRBJ1-5 | 15 | TRBV19 | .
TGTGCCTGGAGTAGGAGAGAGACAGATACGCAGTATTTT | CAWSRRETDTQYF | . | TRBJ2-3 | 13 | TRBV30 | .
TGTGCCAGCAGTACTTATGGACAGGGGGCGACTTACGAGCAGTACTTC | CASSTYGQGATYEQYF | . | TRBJ2-7 | 16 | TRBV27 | TRBD1
TGTGCCAGCAGTTTATTAGGGCCGTACCAAGAGACCCAGTACTTC | CASSLLGPYQETQYF | . | TRBJ2-5 | 15 | TRBV27 | .
TGTGCCAGCAGCTTGGCCCCCGGGACAGGGACCTACGAGCAGTACTTC | CASSLAPGTGTYEQYF | . | TRBJ2-7 | 16 | TRBV5-8 | TRBD1
TGTGCCAGCAGCTCGGAAAGCAATCAGCCCCAGCATTTT | CASSSESNQPQHF | large | TRBJ1-5 | 13 | TRBV7-2 | .
TGTGCCACCAGCAGAGGGGGGACAGGGTCCTACGAGCAGTACTTC | CATSRGGTGSYEQYF | . | TRBJ2-7 | 15 | TRBV15 | TRBD1
TGTGCCAGTAGTATCCAAACTAGCGGGGAGCTGTTTTTT | CASSIQTSGELFF | . | TRBJ2-2 | 13 | TRBV19 | .
TGTGCCAGCAGCTCTACCGGGAGCTATGGCTACACCTTC | CASSSTGSYGYTF | . | TRBJ1-2 | 13 | TRBV5-4 | .
TGTGCCAGCAGCTTGGCCGGGCTAGGGAACACTGAAGCTTTCTTT | CASSLAGLGNTEAFF | . | TRBJ1-1 | 15 | TRBV5-4 | .
TGTGCCAGCAGTTTAAGGGCCGGGGAGCTGTTTTTT | CASSLRAGELFF | . | TRBJ2-2 | 12 | TRBV27 | .
TGTGCCATCAGTGACCAGGGGGTGGGCTATGGCTACACCTTC | CAISDQGVGYGYTF | . | TRBJ1-2 | 14 | TRBV10-3 | TRBD1
TGTGCCAGCAGTGTAGCCGGGACCTCAGATACGCAGTATTTT | CASSVAGTSDTQYF | few | TRBJ2-3 | 14 | TRBV6-1 | .
TGTGCCAGCAGGGATGGGGGAAGGCAAACAGATACGCAGTATTTT | CASRDGGRQTDTQYF | . | TRBJ2-3 | 15 | TRBV6-5 | .
TGCGCCAGCAGCCTGGAGGTGTCGGTTAGCTCCTACGAGCAGTACTTC | CASSLEVSVSSYEQYF | . | TRBJ2-7 | 16 | TRBV5-1 | .
TGCGCCAGCAGCTTGGAGGAGGGGATCCTATACAATGAGCAGTTCTTC | CASSLEEGILYNEQFF | . | TRBJ2-1 | 16 | TRBV5-1 | .
TGTGCCAGCAGCTTAGATGTAGGCCGGGGGAATGAGCAGTTCTTC | CASSLDVGRGNEQFF | . | TRBJ2-1 | 15 | TRBV7-9 | .
TGTGCCAGCAGCTTGGCCGGCGGCGGCACCTACGAGCAGTACTTC | CASSLAGGGTYEQYF | . | TRBJ2-7 | 15 | TRBV5-4 | .
TGCGCCAGCAGCTTTGACACCCCCTACGAGCAGTACTTC | CASSFDTPYEQYF | . | TRBJ2-7 | 13 | TRBV5-1 | .
TGTGCCAGTGGGACAGGGGTTACGAACACTGAAGCTTTCTTT | CASGTGVTNTEAFF | . | TRBJ1-1 | 14 | TRBV19 | TRBD1
TGCAGTGTCCGGACTGGGGAGACCCAGTACTTC | CSVRTGETQYF | . | TRBJ2-5 | 11 | TRBV20-1 | .